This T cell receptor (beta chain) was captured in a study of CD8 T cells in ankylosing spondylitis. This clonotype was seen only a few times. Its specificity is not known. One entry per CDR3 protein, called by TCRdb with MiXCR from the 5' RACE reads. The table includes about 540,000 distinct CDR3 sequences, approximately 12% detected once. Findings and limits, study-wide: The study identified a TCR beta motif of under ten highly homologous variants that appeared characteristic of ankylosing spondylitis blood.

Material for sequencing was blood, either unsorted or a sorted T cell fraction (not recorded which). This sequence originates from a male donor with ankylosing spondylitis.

CDR3 nucleotides: TGCGCCAGCAGCTTCGGGACTGAAAACACCATATATTTT. It codes for CASSFGTENTIYF. V and J are TRBV5-1 and TRBJ1-3; a possible D gene is TRBD1 (5 bases). The CDR3 runs to 13 residues. Germline V gene sequence: CDR1 SGHRS, CDR2 YFSETQ. Trimming pared 2 bases from V and 6 bases from J, leaving 9 bases between. Looking up the rest from reference TRBV5-1 and TRBJ1-3 gives the full variable domain: KAGVTQTPRYLIKTRGQQVTLSCSPISGHRSVSWYQQTPGQGLQFLFEYFSETQRNKGNFPGRFSGRQFSNSRSEMNVSTLELGDSALYLCASSFGTENTIYFGEGSWLTVV.